This T cell receptor beta chain was found in a study of tissue T cells after allogeneic stem cell transplantation. TCRdb's copy holds only in-frame clones and misses some; the assay was immunoSEQ multiplex PCR. The sample records roughly 3,000 clones, 52% being singletons. As to time point: mouse harvest day 7 after allogeneic transplant. The graft held 10^6 splenic CD5+ T cells and 10^7 T-cell-depleted bone marrow cells. This mouse GVHD model was MHC-mismatched B6 to BALB/c, profiled day 7 or 14. Concerning this clone: Gene names are the mouse ones. The sequence runs out 1 residue before the end of the CDR3; the remainder is reconstructed from the germline J gene.

The ends lost 2 bases at V and 1 base at J; junction bases unmatched: 2. Germline CDR1 SGHSN, CDR2 HYEKVE. This CDR3 spans 15 amino acids. Sequences were obtained from spleen. The TCR sequence derives from a female BALB/c mouse given C57BL/6 T cells with graft-versus-host disease after an allogeneic hematopoietic cell transplant. This rearrangement joins TRBV12-1 to TRBJ2-1; TRBD2 matches 9 bases. The CDR3 sequence: CASSPTGGNYAEQFF. CDR3 bases read: TGTGCCAGCTCTCCCACTGGGGGGAACTATGCTGAGCAGTTC.